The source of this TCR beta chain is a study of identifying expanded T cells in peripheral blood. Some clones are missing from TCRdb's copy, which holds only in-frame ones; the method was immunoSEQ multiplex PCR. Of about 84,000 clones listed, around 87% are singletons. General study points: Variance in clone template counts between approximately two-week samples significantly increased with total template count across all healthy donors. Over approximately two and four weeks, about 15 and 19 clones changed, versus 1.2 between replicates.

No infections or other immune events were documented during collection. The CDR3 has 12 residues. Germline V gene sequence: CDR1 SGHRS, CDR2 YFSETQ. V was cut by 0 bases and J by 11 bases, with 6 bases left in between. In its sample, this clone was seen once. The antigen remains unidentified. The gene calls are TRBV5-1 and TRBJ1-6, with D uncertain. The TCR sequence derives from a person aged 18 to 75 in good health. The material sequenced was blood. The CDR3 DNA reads TGCGCCAGCAGCTTGGAAGGAGCACCCCTCCACTTT. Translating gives CASSLEGAPLHF. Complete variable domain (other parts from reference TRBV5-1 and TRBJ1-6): KAGVTQTPRYLIKTRGQQVTLSCSPISGHRSVSWYQQTPGQGLQFLFEYFSETQRNKGNFPGRFSGRQFSNSRSEMNVSTLELGDSALYLCASSLEGAPLHFGNGTRLTVT.